Listed below are T cell receptor beta chains from one sample, sequenced in a study of control samples from healthy donors and cancer patients. Repertoires were generated with immunoSEQ multiplex PCR, while TCRdb's copy carries only in-frame clones and drops some. Among about 95,000 clones listed, approximately 86% were seen once. The specimen sequenced was blood. Every receptor here comes from a man under 40 in good health. Both conserved end residues are part of each CDR3. A D gene is named only where the DNA matches it firmly. Not all rows give a size; the values are once, few, many and, for expanded clones, a class.

cdr3_nt cdr3_aa v_call d_call j_call clone_size
TGTGCCAGCAGCTTAGGAGACAGATCCAATTCACCCCTCCACTTT CASSLGDRSNSPLHF TRBV11-2 . TRBJ1-6 .
TGTGCCAGCAGTTTAGGGACAGGGGCCGAGCAGTACTTC CASSLGTGAEQYF TRBV28 TRBD1 TRBJ2-7 .
TGCAGTGCTAGTAGGGTCAGAATTAACAATGAGCAGTTCTTC CSASRVRINNEQFF TRBV20-1 . TRBJ2-1 .
TGTGCCAGCAGCAAACTAGCGAGTGGTATTTATACGCAGTATTTT CASSKLASGIYTQYF TRBV21-1 . TRBJ2-3 .
TGTGCCAGCAGTACCCCCGGGGTGTACCAAGAGACCCAGTACTTC CASSTPGVYQETQYF TRBV6-6 . TRBJ2-5 .
TGTGCCAGCAGCGTAGGACAGGCCTATGGCTACACCTTC CASSVGQAYGYTF TRBV9 . TRBJ1-2 .
TGTGCCAGCAGTGAACAGGGTAGAGTTAGTAATTCACCCCTCCACTTT CASSEQGRVSNSPLHF TRBV6-1 . TRBJ1-6 .
TGTGCCGCCCGGGACAGGGGGCTTCGGAACACTGAAGCTTTCTTT CAARDRGLRNTEAFF TRBV19 TRBD1 TRBJ1-1 .
TGTGCCAGCAGTTTATCCGGCAGGGGAATAGAAAAACTGTTTTTT CASSLSGRGIEKLFF TRBV27 . TRBJ1-4 .
TGTGCCAGCAGGAAATACGAGCAGTACTTC CASRKYEQYF TRBV28 . TRBJ2-7 .
TGTGCCAGTAGTATAGATCGACAGGTGGTTGAAAAACTGTTTTTT CASSIDRQVVEKLFF TRBV19 . TRBJ1-4 .
TGTGCCTGGAGTACAAGAGGACTATCTGGGGCCAACGTCCTGACTTTC CAWSTRGLSGANVLTF TRBV30 . TRBJ2-6 .
TGTGCCAGCTCACCGAGTGACAGGGCAGAGCAGTTCTTC CASSPSDRAEQFF TRBV18 TRBD1 TRBJ2-1 .
TGCGCCAGCAGCTTGGACAGCTATGGCTACACCTTC CASSLDSYGYTF TRBV5-1 . TRBJ1-2 .
TGTGCCAGCAGCTTAGGGGTTAATGAGCAGTTCTTC CASSLGVNEQFF TRBV7-9 . TRBJ2-1 .
TGTGCCAGCAGTGAACGGGGGGTTGGCTATGGCTACACCTTC CASSERGVGYGYTF TRBV2 . TRBJ1-2 .
TGTGCCAGTAGGGTTGGGGGGGAGCTGTTTTTT CASRVGGELFF TRBV19 . TRBJ2-2 .
TGCGCCAGCAGCTTCCAGGACGACTTACAGGGGGCAGGGAACGAGCAGTACTTC CASSFQDDLQGAGNEQYF TRBV5-1 TRBD1 TRBJ2-7 .
TGTGCCAGCAGTTATCCAGACACAGGGTCCTTC CASSYPDTGSF TRBV6-9 . TRBJ1-2 few
TGTGCCAGTGGAAAGAGGTATAATTCACCCCTCCACTTT CASGKRYNSPLHF TRBV19 . TRBJ1-6 .
TGTGCCAGCAGCTGGGACAGGGGCGGCTACACCTTC CASSWDRGGYTF TRBV5-8 TRBD1 TRBJ1-2 once
TGTGCATGGACAGGGGGTAACTATGGCTACACCTTC CAWTGGNYGYTF TRBV30 TRBD1 TRBJ1-2 .
TGTGCCAGCAGCCCTGGAATAACCACTGAAGCTTTCTTT CASSPGITTEAFF TRBV9 . TRBJ1-1 .
TGTGCCAGCAGTTTTCAGGGAATGCGAGGTTTCTTT CASSFQGMRGFF TRBV12-3/TRBV12-4 . TRBJ1-1 .
TGTGCCAGCTTCCTCGGGCAGTGGCGGGGCAACTCCACCGGGGAGCTGTTTTTT CASFLGQWRGNSTGELFF TRBV5-4 . TRBJ2-2 .
TGTGCCAGCAGCCACCCGAGGTCTGGGGCCAACGTCCTGACTTTC CASSHPRSGANVLTF TRBV7-6 . TRBJ2-6 .
TGTGCCAGCAGTTTAGGGGGGACAGCCTCTGGAAACACCATATATTTT CASSLGGTASGNTIYF TRBV28 TRBD1 TRBJ1-3 .
TGTGCCAGCAGCCCCCCGCGCGTTACAGATACGCAGTATTTT CASSPPRVTDTQYF TRBV7-9 . TRBJ2-3 few
TGTGCCAGCTCACCAGACAAGAACTATGGCTACACCTTC CASSPDKNYGYTF TRBV18 . TRBJ1-2 .
TGCAGCGTTGACCGTCTAACTCCCGGGGAGCTGTTTTTT CSVDRLTPGELFF TRBV29-1 . TRBJ2-2 .
TGCAGCGTGGATACAGGGTATGGGGATGAAAAACTGTTTTTT CSVDTGYGDEKLFF TRBV29-1 . TRBJ1-4 .
TGTGCCAGCAGCTTGGGAGGGGTTGCCACCATATATTTT CASSLGGVATIYF TRBV5-6 . TRBJ1-3 .
TGTGCCAGCAGCTCACGGACAGGGGGGGGTCAAGAGACCCAGTACTTC CASSSRTGGGQETQYF TRBV5-5 TRBD1 TRBJ2-5 .
TGTGCCAGCAGCCCCGACACTGAAGCTTTCTTT CASSPDTEAFF TRBV11-1 . TRBJ1-1 .
TGTGCCAGCAGTAGATCCAATCAGGGCTACACCTTC CASSRSNQGYTF TRBV28 . TRBJ1-2 .
TGCGCCAGCAGCCTACGAGGGGGGGAAGGCTACACCTTC CASSLRGGEGYTF TRBV4-1 . TRBJ1-2 once
TGTGCCAGCAGCTTAACGGGGCCGGGAATCCACGAGCAGTACTTC CASSLTGPGIHEQYF TRBV7-3 . TRBJ2-7 .
TGTGCCAGCAGTGAAAAGGACGGGAGTAATGAAAAACTGTTTTTT CASSEKDGSNEKLFF TRBV6-1 . TRBJ1-4 .
TGTGCCAGCAGCTTGTATCCCTACGAGCAGTACTTC CASSLYPYEQYF TRBV5-4 . TRBJ2-7 .
TGCGCCAGCAGCTTGGGTGGCAGGGGGTATGGCGAGCAGTACTTC CASSLGGRGYGEQYF TRBV5-1 TRBD1 TRBJ2-7 .
TGTGCCAGCAGCCAAGATTCCCTAGCGGGGGTCCAAGAGACCCAGTACTTC CASSQDSLAGVQETQYF TRBV3-1/TRBV3-2 TRBD2 TRBJ2-5 .
TGTGCCAGCAGCTTAGGTCCTACCGGTAACACTGAAGCTTTCTTT CASSLGPTGNTEAFF TRBV7-9 . TRBJ1-1 .